The clone carrying this TCR beta chain was counted at least ten times. The antigen remains unidentified. The data belong to a study of early T cells in non-severe SARS-CoV-2 infection. Study details: Sequencing of bulk RNA from unsorted whole blood was done, without chain pairing.

Individual cDNA molecules carried attached unique molecular identifiers. TCRdb recomputed calls from the 5' RACE reads with MiXCR, one row per CDR3 protein. This table holds some 80,000 distinct CDR3 sequences, over 9.5% found once. General study points: A preference for anti-spike CD8 responses marked VDJdb matching, which missed private and CD4 specificities.

This TCR was sampled from an adult who was a healthcare worker with PCR-confirmed SARS-CoV-2 infection or an uninfected control (not recorded which). The sample consisted of whole blood, taken at baseline.

The CDR3: CASSPPGLAGGHNEQFF. The CDR3 DNA sequence: TGTGCCAGCAGCCCCCCGGGACTAGCTGGGGGCCACAATGAGCAGTTCTTC. The chain joins TRBV11-2 to TRBJ2-1; 9 bases match TRBD2. After removal of 5 bases from V and 5 bases from J, the junction contained 13 bases not matched to a gene. The CDR3 has 17 residues. From germline, CDR1 is SGHAT and CDR2 FQNNGV.